The clone carrying this TCR beta chain was seen more than once but under ten times. What it binds is not known. Repertoires were generated with immunoSEQ multiplex PCR, while TCRdb's copy carries only in-frame clones and drops some. The table lists over 25,000 clones, about 80% of them singletons. CDR3 length equals 14 residues. Trimming cost V 10 bases and J 1 base; bases outside gene matches: 9. The germline gives CDR1 WNHNN, CDR2 SYGVQD (reference sequence). The sample is drawn from a study of CD4 T cells in relation to SARS-CoV-2 and coronaviruses. Study at large: After roughly 11 days of antigen culture, PBMC TCR beta CDR3s were sequenced. General study points: Compared with monoreactive clones, crossreactive clones showed significantly weaker SARS-CoV-2 expansion.

The unexposed donors gave CD4+ T cells in 2011-2018, prior to COVID-19. After nine to ten days of culture, CD4+ T cells were isolated. Cells permitting, SARS-CoV-2 S/N and four cold-coronavirus spikes were tested on unexposed-donor CD4+ T cells. Cultures received half-medium IL-2 refreshes on days 3 and 7. Source material: CD4+ T cells from PBMCs, cultured in vitro. J is TRBJ2-7 and V is TRBV10-1; TRBD1 matches 8 bases. This TCR came from a human donor in good health. CDR3 in DNA: TGCGCCACTCTCCGGGACAGGACGTCCTACGAGCAGTACTTC. This codes for CATLRDRTSYEQYF.